Reported below is one T cell receptor beta chain. Its cognate antigen is unknown. A single heparinised draw of roughly 110 mL on average was taken per donor. This CDR3 comprises 11 residues. The germline CDR1 and CDR2 sequences are ENHRY and SYGVKD. The germline V and J ends were trimmed by 6 bases and 9 bases, with 12 bases remaining between them. This record belongs to a study of beta chain features in type 1 diabetes. Sequenced material consisted of expressed TCRB transcripts (all of the isolated RNA was reverse transcribed). Profiled with immunoSEQ multiplex PCR; TCRdb holds only in-frame clones, not every one. The sample yields some 640,000 clones, around 15% seen once. Whole-study findings and limits: At VDJ recombination sites, type 1 diabetes patients had fewer insertions and more deleted nucleotides. Within patients, naive, central memory and Treg TCRB repertoires seemed more similar than within healthy donors. Among patients with Type 1 diabetes, TCRB CDR3s were moderately but significantly shorter in every one of the four CD4+ subsets.

The clonotype was recovered from a man aged 18 to 30 with type 1 diabetes. The gene calls are TRBV10-3 and TRBJ2-7; D ambiguous. The sequenced sample was naive CD4+ T cells from blood. The CDR3 DNA sequence: TGTGCCATCAGGAACAATTCACGGCAGTACTTC. Protein product: CAIRNNSRQYF.